These 29 T cell receptor beta chains came from one sample sequenced in a study of cytomegalovirus exposure and HLA in healthy donors. PCR was performed using 60 Vbeta and 13 Jbeta primers. Profiled with immunoSEQ multiplex PCR; TCRdb holds only in-frame clones, not every one. The table shows some 160,000 clones, with about 78% occurring only once. The sample consisted of PBMCs. Every receptor here comes from a man aged 60 to 75 in good health and CMV-seronegative.

V usage is TRBV19 and J usage is TRBJ1-1, with 9 bases fitting TRBD1. Unmatched junction bases numbered 4, after V lost 1 base and J lost 1 base. The CDR3 length is 16 residues. The germline V gene encodes CDR1 LNHDA and CDR2 SQIVND (reference sequence). This CDR3 is CASSIGTGQGNTEAFF. CDR3 DNA sequence: TGTGCCAGTAGTATAGGGACGGGACAGGGGAACACTGAAGCTTTCTTT.

The chain employs TRBV12-5 and TRBJ2-3; D not certain. V lost 3 bases, J lost 4 bases, and 11 bases lay in between. The CDR3 length is 14 residues. Germline lookup yields CDR1 LGHNT and CDR2 FRNRAP. The CDR3 protein is CASGFGHQADTQYF. The CDR3 nucleotides read TGTGCTAGTGGTTTTGGGCATCAGGCAGATACGCAGTATTTT. The whole variable domain, filled in from reference TRBV12-5 and TRBJ2-3, reads DARVTQTPRHKVTEMGQEVTMRCQPILGHNTVFWYRQTMMQGLELLAYFRNRAPLDDSGMPKDRFSAEMPDATLATLKIQPSEPRDSAVYFCASGFGHQADTQYFGPGTRLTVL.

The table lists this clone with a few counts. The chain combines TRBV5-8 with TRBJ1-3; TRBD1 matches 8 bases. This CDR3 contains 18 residues. CDR1 and CDR2 (germline): SGHTS, YDEGEE. With 4 bases clipped from V and 1 base from J, the junction kept 13 bases outside the gene matches. The CDR3 sequence: CASSPTHTGGVSGNTIYF. Written as DNA, the CDR3 is TGTGCCAGCAGCCCGACTCACACAGGGGGGGTTTCTGGAAACACCATATATTTT.

The rearrangement uses TRBV30 and TRBJ1-1; D is ambiguous. Germline CDR1 reads GTSNPN; CDR2 reads SVGIG (reference sequence). This CDR3 comprises 12 residues. V lost 3 bases to trimming and J lost 1 base, with 6 bases between them. CDR3 nucleotide sequence: TGTGCCTGGAGGTTGCGGAACACTGAAGCTTTCTTT. It codes for CAWRLRNTEAFF.

The chain combines TRBV27 with TRBJ2-1, with 9 bases lining up with TRBD2. The CDR3 sequence is 16 residues long. With 10 bases clipped from V and 7 bases from J, the junction kept 17 bases outside the gene matches. CDR1 is MNHEY and CDR2 is SMNVEV in the germline V gene (reference sequence). The CDR3 here is CATEGGVLAGINEQFF. The CDR3 DNA reads as TGTGCCACCGAAGGGGGGGTTCTAGCGGGAATAAATGAGCAGTTCTTC.

The V and J genes are TRBV19 and TRBJ1-1, with 8 bases matching TRBD1. The V gene end was trimmed by 7 bases and the J gene end by 1 base; junction bases not matched to a gene: 8. The CDR3 consists of 15 residues. Germline CDR1 is LNHDA and CDR2 is SQIVND (reference sequence). This chain's CDR3 is CASTDRALRNTEAFF. The DNA for the CDR3 is TGTGCCAGTACGGACAGGGCCCTGAGGAACACTGAAGCTTTCTTT.

The rearrangement links TRBV14 to TRBJ2-5; tentatively, D is TRBD1 (6 bases). Germline loops: CDR1 SGHDN, CDR2 FVKESK. The CDR3 is 14 amino acids. Trimming stripped 2 bases from V and 5 bases from J, with 12 bases between. The CDR3 nucleotides read TGTGCCAGCAGCCAATGGCAGGGGATGGAGACCCAGTACTTC. This sequence encodes CASSQWQGMETQYF.

The genes are TRBV6-4 and TRBJ2-5; 7 bases line up with TRBD2. The CDR3 runs 14 residues. V lost 3 bases and J lost 4; bases outside the gene matches: 5. Germline CDR1 MRHNA, CDR2 SNTAGT. For the CDR3, the DNA is TGTGCCAGCAGTGAGGCTAGCGGCTCAGAGACCCAGTACTTC. Its translation is CASSEASGSETQYF.

Comment on this clone: Other DNA sequences within the sample encode an identical CDR3. The chain recombines TRBV7-6 with TRBJ1-4; 9 bases map to TRBD1. CDR1 and CDR2 from the germline V gene are SGHVS and FNYEAQ. The CDR3 is made up of 14 amino acids. V shed 5 bases and J 5 bases; nucleotides not matched to a gene: 3. CDR3 amino acids: CASSLGQGNEKLFF. The CDR3 DNA reads TGTGCCAGCAGCCTGGGACAGGGCAATGAAAAACTGTTTTTT. Looking up the rest from reference TRBV7-6 and TRBJ1-4 gives the full variable domain: GAGVSQSPRYKVTKRGQDVALRCDPISGHVSLYWYRQALGQGPEFLTYFNYEAQQDKSGLPNDRFSAERPEGSISTLTIQRTEQRDSAMYRCASSLGQGNEKLFFGSGTQLSVL.

This clone came up a few times. The chain has TRBV15 and TRBJ2-7; 8 bases map to TRBD2. CDR3 size: 16 residues. Germline CDR1 LNHNV, CDR2 YYDKDF (reference sequence). With 0 bases clipped from V and 0 bases from J, the junction kept 4 bases outside the gene matches. The CDR3 loop is CATSREQLAASYEQYF. In nucleotides, the CDR3 is TGTGCCACCAGCAGAGAACAACTAGCGGCCTCCTACGAGCAGTACTTC. The whole variable domain, remainder taken from reference TRBV15 and TRBJ2-7, is DAMVIQNPRYQVTQFGKPVTLSCSQTLNHNVMYWYQQKSSQAPKLLFHYYDKDFNNEADTPDNFQSRRPNTSFCFLDIRSPGLGDTAMYLCATSREQLAASYEQYFGPGTRLTVT.

The chain recombines TRBV5-1 with TRBJ2-5; tentative D call: TRBD1 (5 bases). The CDR3 sequence is 15 residues long. Per germline, CDR1 SGHRS and CDR2 YFSETQ. Trimming took off 4 bases at V and 5 bases at J, with 18 bases between the two ends. This chain's CDR3 is CASSEDIRGWETQYF. The CDR3 coding sequence is TGCGCCAGCAGCGAAGATATAAGGGGATGGGAGACCCAGTACTTC.

The chain combines TRBV5-5 with TRBJ2-5; 10 positions agree with TRBD1. With V trimmed by 5 bases and J by 5 bases, 9 bases remained unmatched. This CDR3 has 15 residues. Germline assignment: CDR1 SGHKS and CDR2 YYEKEE (reference sequence). CDR3 DNA sequence: TGTGCCAGCAGGTTTTCCCCGACAGGGGGCGAGACCCAGTACTTC. Its protein is CASRFSPTGGETQYF.

The chain joins TRBV11-2 to TRBJ2-1, with a weak D call TRBD2 (5 bases). Trimming shortened V by 7 bases and J by 8 bases, and 27 bases separated the two germline ends. In germline, CDR1 is SGHAT, CDR2 FQNNGV. CDR3 size: 17 residues. CDR3 amino acids: CASTPRSGLARIDEQFF. CDR3 DNA: TGTGCCAGCACCCCCAGGTCCGGTCTAGCTAGGATCGATGAGCAGTTCTTC.

V is TRBV6-1 and J is TRBJ2-5, with 7 bases that match TRBD2. The germline CDR1 and CDR2 sequences are MNHNS and SASEGT. The CDR3 runs 13 residues. Germline trimming cut 8 bases from V and 2 bases from J; bases unmatched to any gene: 5. The CDR3 is CASQKRGQETQYF. As DNA, the CDR3 is TGTGCCAGCCAAAAGCGGGGTCAAGAGACCCAGTACTTC.

Note on this clone: An end of the junction differs from the germline gene, which may be a read error. V usage is TRBV5-6 and J usage is TRBJ1-5, with 7 positions matching TRBD1. The CDR3 length is 17 residues. Germline loops: CDR1 SGHDT, CDR2 YYEEEE. The CDR3 protein is CASSSTGVWESNQPQNF. In DNA, the CDR3 is TGTGCCAGCAGCTCTACAGGGGTCTGGGAAAGCAATCAGCCCCAGAATTTT.

The rearrangement joins TRBV11-2 to TRBJ2-7; TRBD2 matches at 8 bases. V lost 5 bases, J lost 3 bases, and 9 bases stayed unmatched. CDR3 length: 15 amino acids. CDR1 SGHAT and CDR2 FQNNGV come from the germline V gene. CDR3 residues: CASSPRVSGSYEQYF. CDR3 coding DNA: TGTGCCAGCAGCCCCCGTGTGAGCGGGAGCTACGAGCAGTACTTC.

This chain links TRBV6-5 with TRBJ1-6; 8 nucleotides match TRBD1. This CDR3 has 14 residues. With 2 bases clipped from V and 9 bases from J, the junction kept 3 bases outside the gene matches. CDR1 MNHEY and CDR2 SVGAGI come from the germline V gene. Here the CDR3 DNA reads TGTGCCAGCAGTTACCAGGGGGCGGGTTCACCCCTCCACTTT. Amino acid sequence: CASSYQGAGSPLHF.

This chain connects TRBV9 to TRBJ2-7; weak D call: TRBD1 (6 bases). V was pared by 2 bases and J by 0 bases, with 12 bases between. Germline values: CDR1 SGDLS, CDR2 YYNGEE. The length of the CDR3 is 15 residues. The CDR3: CASSVGQGRSYEQYF. In DNA form, the CDR3 reads TGTGCCAGCAGCGTTGGTCAGGGGCGCTCCTACGAGCAGTACTTC.

The J gene is TRBJ1-1, the V gene TRBV6-6; TRBD1 is a possible D gene (6 bases). The CDR3 is 14 residues long. CDR1 is MNHNY, CDR2 SVGAGI, per germline (reference sequence). V dropped 0 bases and J dropped 4 bases, with 9 bases sitting between them. The CDR3 DNA reads as TGTGCCAGCAGTTACTCGAGGGGGGGCACTGAAGCTTTCTTT. It encodes CASSYSRGGTEAFF.

CDR3 sequence reads: CASSPRDRGLTGELFF. The DNA of the CDR3 is TGTGCCAGCAGCCCTCGAGACAGGGGGCTCACCGGGGAGCTGTTTTTT. This chain joins TRBV7-3 and TRBJ2-2, with TRBD1 identical over 10 bases. The CDR3 is 16 residues long. CDR1 is SGHTA, CDR2 FQGTGA, per germline. The V segment lost 5 bases and the J segment 4 bases; nucleotides outside the gene matches: 7.

The chain couples TRBV5-1 to TRBJ1-5, with TRBD1 matching over 8 bases. The V gene end was trimmed by 4 bases and the J gene end by 5 bases; junction bases not matched to a gene: 5. CDR1 is SGHRS, CDR2 YFSETQ, per germline. This CDR3 contains 14 residues. CDR3 region: CASSRTGGDQPQHF. CDR3 sequence (DNA): TGCGCCAGCAGCCGAACAGGGGGAGATCAGCCCCAGCATTTT. The complete variable domain, with remaining parts taken from reference TRBV5-1 and TRBJ1-5, reads KAGVTQTPRYLIKTRGQQVTLSCSPISGHRSVSWYQQTPGQGLQFLFEYFSETQRNKGNFPGRFSGRQFSNSRSEMNVSTLELGDSALYLCASSRTGGDQPQHFGDGTRLSIL.

Notes on this clone: Other DNA sequences in the same sample also yield this CDR3. This rearrangement joins TRBV30 to TRBJ1-4, with TRBD1 as a possible D gene (5 bases). The CDR3 has 14 residues. The ends were cut back, 5 bases at V and 7 bases at J, with 17 bases in the middle. Germline V CDR1 and CDR2: GTSNPN, SVGIG (reference sequence). The CDR3 is CAWAPGKFGEKLFF. The DNA of the CDR3 is TGTGCCTGGGCCCCAGGGAAGTTTGGTGAAAAACTGTTTTTT.

This chain links TRBV27 with TRBJ2-7, with D possibly being TRBD1 (6 bases). Trimming stripped 6 bases from V and 0 bases from J, with 9 bases between. The CDR3 sequence is 13 residues long. The germline gives CDR1 MNHEY, CDR2 SMNVEV (reference sequence). The DNA for the CDR3 is TGTGCCAGCAGACTACAGGGCTCCTACGAGCAGTACTTC. Translation: CASRLQGSYEQYF.

This chain connects TRBV5-1 to TRBJ1-6; 8 bases are shared with TRBD1. CDR3 length equals 16 residues. Trimming removed 2 bases from V and 10 bases from J; junction bases left unmatched: 11. Germline CDR1 reads SGHRS; CDR2 reads YFSETQ. As DNA, the CDR3 is TGCGCCAGCAGCTTAGATAGCGCAGGGGGCAGGTCACCCCTCCACTTT. As protein: CASSLDSAGGRSPLHF.

This clone has only a few counts. The chain combines TRBV28 with TRBJ2-7; TRBD1 matches at 10 bases. Germline V CDR1 and CDR2: MDHEN, SYDVKM. CDR3 length equals 12 residues. The DNA for the CDR3 is TGTGCGACGGGGACAGGGGTCCACGAGCAGTACTTC. Translation gives CATGTGVHEQYF.

This CDR3 is CASSLGGQGTPYTF. CDR3 DNA sequence: TGTGCCAGCAGCTTAGGGGGACAGGGTACACCCTACACCTTC. V and J are TRBV7-9 and TRBJ1-2; 9 bases are shared with TRBD1. J lost 10 bases, V lost 1 base, and 7 bases had no gene match. This CDR3 is built from 14 residues. Germline V gene data show CDR1 as SEHNR and CDR2 as FQNEAQ (reference sequence).

The table lists this clone with a count of one. The rearrangement links TRBV19 to TRBJ1-1; TRBD1 matches at 7 bases. CDR1 is LNHDA and CDR2 is SQIVND in the germline V gene (reference sequence). V dropped 4 bases and J dropped 1; count of bases not matched to a gene: 6. This CDR3 has 15 residues. DNA of the CDR3: TGTGCCAGTAGTAGCCCGGGACAGTGGAACACTGAAGCTTTCTTT. Amino acid sequence: CASSSPGQWNTEAFF.

This clone has more than one count but fewer than ten. This sequence joins TRBV5-4 and TRBJ2-7; 14 nucleotides match TRBD2. The V segment lost 6 bases and the J segment 2 bases; nucleotides outside the gene matches: 13. The CDR3 sequence is 18 residues long. Germline V gene sequence: CDR1 SGHNT, CDR2 YYREEE (reference sequence). The CDR3 protein is CASNLVPSGLAGAYEQYF. In nucleotides, the CDR3 is TGTGCCAGCAACCTTGTACCGTCGGGACTAGCGGGAGCCTACGAGCAGTACTTC.

The chain recombines TRBV6-6 with TRBJ2-2, with 10 bases matching TRBD1. The CDR3 is 14 residues long. J lost 9 bases, V lost 5 bases, and 6 bases had no gene match. Germline V gene data show CDR1 as MNHNY and CDR2 as SVGAGI (reference sequence). For the CDR3, the DNA is TGTGCCAGCAGTCCGACAGGGGGCAATAGGGAGCTGTTTTTT. This codes for CASSPTGGNRELFF.